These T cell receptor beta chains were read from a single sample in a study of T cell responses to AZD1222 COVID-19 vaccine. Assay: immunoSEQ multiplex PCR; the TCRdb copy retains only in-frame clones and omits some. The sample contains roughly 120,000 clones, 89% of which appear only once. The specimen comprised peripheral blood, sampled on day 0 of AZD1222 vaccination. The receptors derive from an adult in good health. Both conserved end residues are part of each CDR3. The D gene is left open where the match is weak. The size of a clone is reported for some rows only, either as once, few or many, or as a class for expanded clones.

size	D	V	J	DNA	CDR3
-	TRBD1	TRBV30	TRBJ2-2	TGTGCCTGGAGCGCCTGGACAGGGGATGCCGGGGAGCTGTTTTTT	CAWSAWTGDAGELFF
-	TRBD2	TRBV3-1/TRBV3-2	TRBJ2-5	TGTGCCAGCAGCCAAGCCCTGACTAGCGGGTTGGGGGAGACCCAGTACTTC	CASSQALTSGLGETQYF
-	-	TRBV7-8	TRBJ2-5	TGTGCCAGCAGCTTACGCGCAGGGATAGGTGAGGTGGAGACCCAGTACTTC	CASSLRAGIGEVETQYF
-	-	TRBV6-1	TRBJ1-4	TGTGCCAGCAGTGAATCGGGGAATCTTAATGAAAAACTGTTTTTT	CASSESGNLNEKLFF
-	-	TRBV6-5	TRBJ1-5	TGTGCCAGCAGTTACTCGTGGGCCCAGCCCCAGCATTTT	CASSYSWAQPQHF
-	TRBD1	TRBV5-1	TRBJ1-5	TGCGCCAGCCCCCCCGATCGACAGGGGCCCCAGCCCCAGCATTTT	CASPPDRQGPQPQHF
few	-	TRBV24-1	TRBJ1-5	TGTGCCACCAGTGATTTTGGACGCAACACCCGCAATCAGCCCCAGCATTTT	CATSDFGRNTRNQPQHF
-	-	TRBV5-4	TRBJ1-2	TGTGCCAGCAGGACCCCCGGGACGGACCAAAACTATGGCTACACCTTC	CASRTPGTDQNYGYTF
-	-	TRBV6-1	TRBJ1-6	TGTGCCAGCAGTGAAGAATCCGGTGGAAATTCACCCCTCCACTTT	CASSEESGGNSPLHF
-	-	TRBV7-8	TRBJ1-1	TGTGCCAGCAGCAGGGGAGCCAGACCGATGAACACTGAAGCTTTCTTT	CASSRGARPMNTEAFF
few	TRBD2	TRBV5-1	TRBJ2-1	TGCGCCAGCAGCTATGGGCAGCTGGGACTAGCGGGAAACAATGAGCAGTTCTTC	CASSYGQLGLAGNNEQFF
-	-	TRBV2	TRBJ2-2	TGTGCCAGCAGTGACAGGGGAGTTGGGGAGCTGTTTTTT	CASSDRGVGELFF
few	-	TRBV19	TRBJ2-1	TGTGCCAGTAGTATCCTCTGGGGCGGCCGCTCCTACAATGAGCAGTTCTTC	CASSILWGGRSYNEQFF
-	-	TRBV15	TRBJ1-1	TGTGCCACCAACAGAGATCCTCGACGAGGCACTGAAGCTTTCTTT	CATNRDPRRGTEAFF
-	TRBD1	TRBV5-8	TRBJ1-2	TGTGCCAGCAGCAAAGGACAGGGCTATGGCTACACCTTC	CASSKGQGYGYTF
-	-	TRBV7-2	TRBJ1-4	TGTGCCAGCAGCGTAGACAAGCGTAATGAAAAACTGTTTTTT	CASSVDKRNEKLFF
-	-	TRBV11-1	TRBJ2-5	TGTGCCAGCAGCTTTAAGGGAAGAGACCGACGGACCCAGTACTTC	CASSFKGRDRRTQYF
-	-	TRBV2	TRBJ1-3	TGTGCCAGCAGATACTTGGGGAGCTCTGGAAACACCATATATTTT	CASRYLGSSGNTIYF
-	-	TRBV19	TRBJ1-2	TGTGCCAGTAGTATTATCAGGGAGAAGAACTATGGCTACACCTTC	CASSIIREKNYGYTF
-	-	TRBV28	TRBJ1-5	TGTGCCAGCAGTTACATTACTTCGGCCCAGCATTTT	CASSYITSAQHF